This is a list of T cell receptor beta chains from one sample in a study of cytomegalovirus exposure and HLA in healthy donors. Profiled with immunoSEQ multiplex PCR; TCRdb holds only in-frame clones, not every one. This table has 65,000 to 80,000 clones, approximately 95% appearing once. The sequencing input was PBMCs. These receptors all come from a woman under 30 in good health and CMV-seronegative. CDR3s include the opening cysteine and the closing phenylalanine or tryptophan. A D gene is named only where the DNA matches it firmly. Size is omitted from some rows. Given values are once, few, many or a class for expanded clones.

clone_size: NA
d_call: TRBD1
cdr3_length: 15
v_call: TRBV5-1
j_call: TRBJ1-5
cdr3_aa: CASSSTGDGNQPQHF
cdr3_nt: TGCGCCAGCAGCTCAACAGGGGATGGCAATCAGCCCCAGCATTTT

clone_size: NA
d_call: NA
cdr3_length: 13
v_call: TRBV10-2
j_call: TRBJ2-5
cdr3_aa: CASSDGLRETQYF
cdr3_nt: TGCGCCAGCAGTGATGGGCTTCGGGAGACCCAGTACTTC

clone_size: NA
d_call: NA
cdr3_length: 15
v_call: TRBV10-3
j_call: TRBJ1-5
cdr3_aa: CAISDGADDNQPQHF
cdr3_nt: TGTGCCATCAGTGATGGGGCTGACGACAATCAGCCCCAGCATTTT

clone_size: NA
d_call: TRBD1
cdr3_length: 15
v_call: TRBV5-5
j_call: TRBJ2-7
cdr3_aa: CASSAAPGQYYEQYF
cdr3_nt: TGTGCCAGCAGCGCTGCGCCGGGACAGTACTACGAGCAGTACTTC

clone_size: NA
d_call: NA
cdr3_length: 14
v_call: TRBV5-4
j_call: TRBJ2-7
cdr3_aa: CASSEATDNYEQYF
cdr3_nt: TGTGCCAGCAGCGAAGCGACGGACAACTACGAGCAGTACTTC

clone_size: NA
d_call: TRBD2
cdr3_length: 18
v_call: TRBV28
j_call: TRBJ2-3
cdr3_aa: CASSLAASGTVSTDTQYF
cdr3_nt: TGTGCCAGCAGTTTAGCGGCTAGCGGGACTGTAAGCACAGATACGCAGTATTTT

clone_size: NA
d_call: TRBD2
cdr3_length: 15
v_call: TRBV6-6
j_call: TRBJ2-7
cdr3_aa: CASSSPGLALREQYF
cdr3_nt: TGTGCCAGCAGCTCCCCGGGACTAGCCCTACGCGAGCAGTACTTC

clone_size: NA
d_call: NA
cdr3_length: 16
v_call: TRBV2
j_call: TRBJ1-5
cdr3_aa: CASNLVQGLGNQPQHF
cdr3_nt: TGTGCCAGCAACCTGGTACAGGGTCTAGGCAATCAGCCCCAGCATTTT

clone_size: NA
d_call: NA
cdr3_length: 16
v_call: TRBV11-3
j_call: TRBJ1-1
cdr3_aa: CASSLDATRKDTEAFF
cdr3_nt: TGTGCCAGCAGCTTAGATGCCACGCGAAAAGACACTGAAGCTTTCTTT

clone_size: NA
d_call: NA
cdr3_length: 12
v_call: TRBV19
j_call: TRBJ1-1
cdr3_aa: CASRSTGSEAFF
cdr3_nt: TGTGCCAGTAGGTCTACAGGGTCTGAAGCTTTCTTT

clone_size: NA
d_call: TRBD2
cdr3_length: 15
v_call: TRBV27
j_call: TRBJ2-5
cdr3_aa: CASRVLAGGPETQYF
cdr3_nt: TGTGCCAGCAGGGTACTAGCGGGGGGGCCAGAGACCCAGTACTTC

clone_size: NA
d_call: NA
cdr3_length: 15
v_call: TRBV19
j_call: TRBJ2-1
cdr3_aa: CASSIGDNSYNEQFF
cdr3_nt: TGTGCCAGTAGTATAGGGGACAACTCCTACAATGAGCAGTTCTTC

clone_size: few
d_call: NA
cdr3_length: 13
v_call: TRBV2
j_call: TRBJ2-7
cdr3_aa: CASRGGSGYEQYF
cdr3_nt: TGTGCCAGCAGGGGTGGTAGCGGTTACGAGCAGTACTTC

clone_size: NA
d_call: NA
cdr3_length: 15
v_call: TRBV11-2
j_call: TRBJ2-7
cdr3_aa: CASSLTYHDSYEQYF
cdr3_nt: TGTGCCAGCAGCTTAACCTACCATGATTCCTACGAGCAGTACTTC

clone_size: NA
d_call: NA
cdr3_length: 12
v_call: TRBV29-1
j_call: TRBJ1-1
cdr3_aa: CSVESPRTEAFF
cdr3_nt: TGCAGCGTTGAATCCCCACGGACTGAAGCTTTCTTT

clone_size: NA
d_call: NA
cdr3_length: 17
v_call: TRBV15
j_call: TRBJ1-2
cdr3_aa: CATSRDPGGGFSYGYTF
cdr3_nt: TGTGCCACCAGCAGAGATCCCGGGGGTGGCTTCAGCTATGGCTACACCTTC

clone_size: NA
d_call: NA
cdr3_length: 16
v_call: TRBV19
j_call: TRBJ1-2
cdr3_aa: CASSTAGSAGNYGYTF
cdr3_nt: TGTGCCAGTAGTACCGCTGGTTCAGCCGGGAACTATGGCTACACCTTC

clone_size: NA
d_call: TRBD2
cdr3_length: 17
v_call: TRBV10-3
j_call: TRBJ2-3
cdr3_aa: CAIRGGTSGSYADTQYF
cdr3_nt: TGTGCCATCAGAGGGGGGACTAGCGGGAGTTATGCAGATACGCAGTATTTT

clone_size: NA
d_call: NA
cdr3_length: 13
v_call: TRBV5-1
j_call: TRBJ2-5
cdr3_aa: CASSTDFQETQYF
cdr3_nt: TGCGCCAGCAGCACAGATTTTCAAGAGACCCAGTACTTC

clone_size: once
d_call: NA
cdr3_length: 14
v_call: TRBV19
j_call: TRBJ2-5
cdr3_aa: CASSIGDYQETQYF
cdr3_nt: TGTGCCAGTAGTATCGGGGACTACCAAGAGACCCAGTACTTC

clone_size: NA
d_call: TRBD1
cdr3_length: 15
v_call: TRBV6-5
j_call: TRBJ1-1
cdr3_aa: CASTGTGNKAREAFF
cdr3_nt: TGTGCCAGCACTGGGACAGGGAATAAAGCACGTGAAGCTTTCTTT

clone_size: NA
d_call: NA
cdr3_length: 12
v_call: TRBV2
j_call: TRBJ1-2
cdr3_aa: CASYPGNYGYTF
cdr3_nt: TGTGCCAGCTATCCGGGAAACTATGGCTACACCTTC

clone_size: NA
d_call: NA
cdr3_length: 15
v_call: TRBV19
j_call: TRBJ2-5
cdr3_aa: CASSIATGAKRPQYF
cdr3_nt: TGTGCCAGTAGTATAGCGACAGGAGCAAAGAGACCCCAGTACTTC

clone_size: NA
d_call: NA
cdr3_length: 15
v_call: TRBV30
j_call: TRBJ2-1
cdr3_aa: CAWLWTRGLYNEQFF
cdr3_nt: TGTGCCTGGTTGTGGACGAGGGGACTGTACAATGAGCAGTTCTTC

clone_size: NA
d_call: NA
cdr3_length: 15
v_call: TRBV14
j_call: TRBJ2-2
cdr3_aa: CASSRVARGTGELFF
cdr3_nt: TGTGCCAGCAGCCGGGTAGCGCGAGGAACCGGGGAGCTGTTTTTT

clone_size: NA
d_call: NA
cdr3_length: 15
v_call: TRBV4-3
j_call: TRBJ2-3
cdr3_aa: CASSQRTPSTDTQYF
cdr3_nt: TGCGCCAGCAGCCAACGCACCCCCAGTACAGATACGCAGTATTTT

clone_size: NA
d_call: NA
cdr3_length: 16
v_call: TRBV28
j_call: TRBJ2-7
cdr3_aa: CASRTQGYKGRYEQYF
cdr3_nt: TGTGCCAGCAGGACACAGGGCTATAAGGGGAGATACGAGCAGTACTTC

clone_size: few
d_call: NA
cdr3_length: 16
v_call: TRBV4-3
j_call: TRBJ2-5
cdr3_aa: CASSQEGRGSQETQYF
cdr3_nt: TGCGCCAGCAGCCAAGAAGGTCGGGGGTCTCAAGAGACCCAGTACTTC

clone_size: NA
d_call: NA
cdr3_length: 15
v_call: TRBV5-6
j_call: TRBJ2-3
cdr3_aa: CASRRRGSGTDTQYF
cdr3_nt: TGTGCCAGCAGACGACGTGGTAGCGGCACAGATACGCAGTATTTT

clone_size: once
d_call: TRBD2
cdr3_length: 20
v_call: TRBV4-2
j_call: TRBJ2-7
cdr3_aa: CASSQGPLSSGGALGVEQYF
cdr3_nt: TGTGCCAGCAGCCAAGGACCCCTCTCTAGCGGGGGGGCCCTAGGTGTCGAGCAGTACTTC

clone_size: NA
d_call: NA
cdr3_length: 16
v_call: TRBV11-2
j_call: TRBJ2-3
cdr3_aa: CASSLDGGSGTDTQYF
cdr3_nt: TGTGCCAGCAGCTTAGATGGAGGGAGTGGGACAGATACGCAGTATTTT

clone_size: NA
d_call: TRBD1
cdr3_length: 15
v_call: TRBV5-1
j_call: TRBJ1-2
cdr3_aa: CASSSLPGQGYGYTF
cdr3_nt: TGCGCCAGCAGCTCACTCCCGGGACAGGGATATGGCTACACCTTC

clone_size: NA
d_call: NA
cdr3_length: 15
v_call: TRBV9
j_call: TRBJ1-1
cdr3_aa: CASTRSGLISTEAFF
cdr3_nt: TGTGCCAGCACTCGGTCGGGGTTAATCAGCACTGAAGCTTTCTTT

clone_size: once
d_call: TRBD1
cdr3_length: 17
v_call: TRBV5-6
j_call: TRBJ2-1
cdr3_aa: CASSYRTGVETYNEQFF
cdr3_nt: TGTGCCAGCAGCTACCGGACAGGGGTGGAAACTTACAATGAGCAGTTCTTC

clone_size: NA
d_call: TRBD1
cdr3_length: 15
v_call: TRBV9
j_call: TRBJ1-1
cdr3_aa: CASSVGPGQGPEAFF
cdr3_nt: TGTGCCAGCAGCGTAGGACCGGGACAGGGCCCTGAAGCTTTCTTT

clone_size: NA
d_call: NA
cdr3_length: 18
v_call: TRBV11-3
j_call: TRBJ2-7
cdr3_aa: CASSRFAMGASGNYEQYF
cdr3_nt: TGTGCCAGCAGCCGATTCGCGATGGGGGCTAGCGGAAACTACGAGCAGTACTTC

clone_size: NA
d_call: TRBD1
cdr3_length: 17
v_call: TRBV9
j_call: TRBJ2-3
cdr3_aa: CASSVDPRDSATDTQYF
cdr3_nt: TGTGCCAGCAGCGTAGATCCAAGGGACAGCGCCACAGATACGCAGTATTTT

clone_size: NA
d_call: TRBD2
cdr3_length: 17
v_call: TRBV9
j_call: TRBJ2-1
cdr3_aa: CASSSGPRTSVEDEQFF
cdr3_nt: TGTGCCAGCAGCTCAGGCCCCCGGACTAGCGTGGAGGATGAGCAGTTCTTC

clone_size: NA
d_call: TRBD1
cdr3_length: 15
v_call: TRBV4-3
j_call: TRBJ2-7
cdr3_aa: CASSQTQGVLYEQYF
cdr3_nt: TGCGCCAGCAGCCAAACACAGGGGGTTCTCTACGAGCAGTACTTC

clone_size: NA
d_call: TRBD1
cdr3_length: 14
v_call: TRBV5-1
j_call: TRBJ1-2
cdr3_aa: CASSLEGQGEGYTF
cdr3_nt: TGCGCCAGCAGCTTGGAAGGACAGGGGGAGGGCTACACCTTC

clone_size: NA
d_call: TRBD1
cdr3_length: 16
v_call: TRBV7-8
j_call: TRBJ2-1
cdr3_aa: CASSLVGTGRFNEQFF
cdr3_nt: TGTGCCAGCAGCTTAGTGGGGACAGGGCGATTCAATGAGCAGTTCTTC

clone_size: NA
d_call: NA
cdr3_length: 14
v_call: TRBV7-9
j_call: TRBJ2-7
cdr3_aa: CASSLAQEAYEQYF
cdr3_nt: TGTGCCAGCAGCTTAGCGCAGGAGGCCTACGAGCAGTACTTC

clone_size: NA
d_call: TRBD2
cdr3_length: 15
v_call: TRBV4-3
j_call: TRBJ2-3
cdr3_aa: CASSQASGAPDTQYF
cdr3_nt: TGCGCCAGCAGCCAGGCTAGCGGGGCGCCAGATACGCAGTATTTT

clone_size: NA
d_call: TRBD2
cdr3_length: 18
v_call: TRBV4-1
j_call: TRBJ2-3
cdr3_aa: CASSQSLAGGPGTDTQYF
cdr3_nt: TGCGCCAGCAGCCAATCTCTAGCGGGGGGGCCCGGCACAGATACGCAGTATTTT

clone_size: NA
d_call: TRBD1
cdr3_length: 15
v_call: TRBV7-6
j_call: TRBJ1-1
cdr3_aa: CASSTLAGGAAEAFF
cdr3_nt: TGTGCCAGCAGCACCTTAGCAGGGGGCGCGGCTGAAGCTTTCTTT

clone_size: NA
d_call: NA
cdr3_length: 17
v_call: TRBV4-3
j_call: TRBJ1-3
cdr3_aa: CASSQDPAGNSGNTIYF
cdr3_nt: TGCGCCAGCAGCCAAGATCCAGCAGGGAACTCTGGAAACACCATATATTTT

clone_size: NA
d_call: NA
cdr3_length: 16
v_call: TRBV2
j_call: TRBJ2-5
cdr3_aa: CASRPHWGGDQETQYF
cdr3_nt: TGTGCCAGCAGGCCACATTGGGGCGGAGATCAAGAGACCCAGTACTTC

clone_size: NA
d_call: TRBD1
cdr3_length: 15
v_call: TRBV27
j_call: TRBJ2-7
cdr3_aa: CASSLGTGPSYEQYF
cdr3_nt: TGTGCCAGCAGTCTAGGGACAGGGCCCTCCTACGAGCAGTACTTC